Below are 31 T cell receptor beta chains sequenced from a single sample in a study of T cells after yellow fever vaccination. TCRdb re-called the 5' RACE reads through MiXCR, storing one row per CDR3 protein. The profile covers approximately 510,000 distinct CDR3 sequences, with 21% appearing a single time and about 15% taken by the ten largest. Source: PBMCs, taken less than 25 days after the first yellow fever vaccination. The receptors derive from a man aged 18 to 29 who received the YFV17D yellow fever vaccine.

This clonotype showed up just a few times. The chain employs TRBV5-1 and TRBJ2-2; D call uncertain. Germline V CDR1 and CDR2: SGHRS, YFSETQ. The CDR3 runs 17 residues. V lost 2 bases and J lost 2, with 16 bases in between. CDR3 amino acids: CASSLRSKTDNTGELFF. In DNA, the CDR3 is TGCGCCAGCAGCTTACGATCCAAGACCGATAACACCGGGGAGCTGTTTTTT.

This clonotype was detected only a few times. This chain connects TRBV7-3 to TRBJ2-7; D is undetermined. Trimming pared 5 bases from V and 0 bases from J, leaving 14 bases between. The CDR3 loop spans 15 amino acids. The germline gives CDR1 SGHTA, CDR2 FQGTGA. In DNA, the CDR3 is TGTGCCAGCAGCGCCCTTTCCCCCTCCTCCTACGAGCAGTACGTC. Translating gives CASSALSPSSYEQYV.

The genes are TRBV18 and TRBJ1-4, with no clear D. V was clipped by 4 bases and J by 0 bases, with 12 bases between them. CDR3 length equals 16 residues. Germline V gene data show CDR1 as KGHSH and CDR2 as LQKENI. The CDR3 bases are TGTGCCAGCTCACGCGGGATGAGCACAACTAATGAAAAACTGTTTTTT. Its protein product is CASSRGMSTTNEKLFF.

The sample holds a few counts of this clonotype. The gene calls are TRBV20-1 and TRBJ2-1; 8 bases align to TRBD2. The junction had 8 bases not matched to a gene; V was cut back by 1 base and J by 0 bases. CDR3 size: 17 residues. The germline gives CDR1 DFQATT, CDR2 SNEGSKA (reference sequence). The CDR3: CSARVLRGGFSYNEQFF. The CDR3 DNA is TGCAGTGCTAGAGTCTTACGGGGGGGGTTCTCCTACAATGAGCAGTTCTTC.

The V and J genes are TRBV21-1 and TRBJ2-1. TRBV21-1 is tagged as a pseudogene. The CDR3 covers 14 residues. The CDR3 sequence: CASSKAGSRDEQFF. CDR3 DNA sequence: TGTGCCAGCAGCAAAGCCGGAAGCCGTGATGAGCAGTTCTTC.

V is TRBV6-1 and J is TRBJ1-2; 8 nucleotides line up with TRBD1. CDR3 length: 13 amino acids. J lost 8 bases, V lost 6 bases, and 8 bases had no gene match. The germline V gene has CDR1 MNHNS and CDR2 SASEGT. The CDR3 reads CASSPWTGNGYTF. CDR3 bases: TGTGCCAGCAGCCCTTGGACAGGGAACGGCTACACCTTC.

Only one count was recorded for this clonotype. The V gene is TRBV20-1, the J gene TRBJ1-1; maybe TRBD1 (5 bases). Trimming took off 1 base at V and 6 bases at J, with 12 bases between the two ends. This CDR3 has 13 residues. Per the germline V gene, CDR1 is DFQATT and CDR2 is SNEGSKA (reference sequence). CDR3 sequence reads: CSARVWGIAEAFF. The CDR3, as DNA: TGCAGTGCTAGAGTTTGGGGGATCGCTGAAGCTTTCTTT.

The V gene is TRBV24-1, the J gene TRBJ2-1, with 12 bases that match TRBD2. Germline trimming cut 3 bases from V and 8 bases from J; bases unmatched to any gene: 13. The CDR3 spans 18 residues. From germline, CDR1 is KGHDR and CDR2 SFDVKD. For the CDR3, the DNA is TGTGCCACCAGTGATCCCGGCCTGACTAGCGGGGGCCCGGATGAGCAGTTCTTC. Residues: CATSDPGLTSGGPDEQFF.

The CDR3 DNA sequence: TGCAGCGTTGTCGGGGACAGATTAAATGCTTTCTTT. Protein sequence: CSVVGDRLNAFF. The V call is TRBV29-1, the J call TRBJ1-1; 7 bases are shared with TRBD1. The CDR3 runs to 12 residues. Trimming cost V 4 bases and J 11 bases; bases outside gene matches: 10. Germline V CDR1 and CDR2: SQVTM, ANQGSEA.

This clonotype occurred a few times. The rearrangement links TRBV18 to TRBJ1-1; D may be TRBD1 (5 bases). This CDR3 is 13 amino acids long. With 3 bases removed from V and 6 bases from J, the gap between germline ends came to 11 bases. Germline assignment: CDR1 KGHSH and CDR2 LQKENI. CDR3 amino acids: CASSPNRDAEAFF. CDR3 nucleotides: TGTGCCAGCTCACCCAACCGGGACGCTGAAGCTTTCTTT.

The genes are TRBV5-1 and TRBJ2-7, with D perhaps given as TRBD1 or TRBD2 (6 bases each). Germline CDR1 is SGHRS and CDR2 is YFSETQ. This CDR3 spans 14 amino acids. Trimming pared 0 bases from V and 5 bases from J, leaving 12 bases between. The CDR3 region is CASSLGRGDHEQYV. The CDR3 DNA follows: TGCGCCAGCAGCTTGGGAAGGGGGGACCACGAGCAGTACGTC.

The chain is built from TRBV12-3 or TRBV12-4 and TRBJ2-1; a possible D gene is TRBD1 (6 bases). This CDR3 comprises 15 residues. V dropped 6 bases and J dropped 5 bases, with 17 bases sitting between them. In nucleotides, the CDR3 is TGTGCCAGCAGGCCGGGCAGACAGGTCCACAATGAGCAGTTCTTC. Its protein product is CASRPGRQVHNEQFF.

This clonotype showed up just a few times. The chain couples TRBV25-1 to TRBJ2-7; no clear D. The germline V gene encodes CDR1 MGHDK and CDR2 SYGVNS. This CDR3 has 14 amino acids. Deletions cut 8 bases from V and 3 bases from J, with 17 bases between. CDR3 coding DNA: TGTGCCAGCGCTGATCTGCTTACGGGCTACGAGCAGTACTTC. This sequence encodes CASADLLTGYEQYF.

In DNA form, the CDR3 reads TGTGCCAGCAGCCCAGGGCATGGCGGGGGTTCCCTCACAGATACGCAGTATTTT. Its translation is CASSPGHGGGSLTDTQYF. The V call is TRBV3-1, the J call TRBJ2-3; 7 bases fit TRBD2. Germline loops: CDR1 LGHDT, CDR2 YNNKEL (reference sequence). The CDR3 has 18 residues. With V trimmed by 4 bases and J by 2 bases, 15 bases remained unmatched.

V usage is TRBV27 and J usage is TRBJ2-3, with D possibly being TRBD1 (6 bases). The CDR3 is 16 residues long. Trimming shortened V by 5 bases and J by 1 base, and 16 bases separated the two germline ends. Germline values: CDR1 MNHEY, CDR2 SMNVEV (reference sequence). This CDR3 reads CASSLRGDTRTDTQYF. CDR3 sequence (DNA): TGTGCCAGCAGTCTCAGGGGAGACACACGCACAGATACGCAGTATTTT.

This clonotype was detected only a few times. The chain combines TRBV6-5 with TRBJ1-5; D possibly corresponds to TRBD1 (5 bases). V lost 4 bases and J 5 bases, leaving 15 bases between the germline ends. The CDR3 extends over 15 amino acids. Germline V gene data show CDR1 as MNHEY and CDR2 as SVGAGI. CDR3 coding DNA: TGTGCCAGCAGTTTCCCAGGGAGGGTTTATCAGCCCCAGCATTTT. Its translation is CASSFPGRVYQPQHF.

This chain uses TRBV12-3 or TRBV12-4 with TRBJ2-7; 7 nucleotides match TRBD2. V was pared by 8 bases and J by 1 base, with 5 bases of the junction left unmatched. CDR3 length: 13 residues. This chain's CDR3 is CASLADPSYEQYF. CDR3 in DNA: TGTGCCAGCCTAGCGGACCCGTCCTACGAGCAGTACTTC.

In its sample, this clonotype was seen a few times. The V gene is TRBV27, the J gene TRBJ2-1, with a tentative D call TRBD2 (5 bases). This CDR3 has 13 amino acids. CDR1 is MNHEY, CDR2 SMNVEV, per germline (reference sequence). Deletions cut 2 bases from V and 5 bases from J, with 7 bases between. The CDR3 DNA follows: TGTGCCAGCAGTTTAAACGGGGACAATGAGCAGTTCTTC. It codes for CASSLNGDNEQFF.

DNA of the CDR3: TGCGCCAGCAGCTTGGCCCTAGCGGACCAAGAGACCCAGTACTTC. It yields the protein CASSLALADQETQYF. The chain is built from TRBV5-1 and TRBJ2-5; 7 bases map to TRBD2. Germline CDR1 reads SGHRS; CDR2 reads YFSETQ. V shed 0 bases and J 0 bases; nucleotides not matched to a gene: 2. CDR3 length: 15 residues.

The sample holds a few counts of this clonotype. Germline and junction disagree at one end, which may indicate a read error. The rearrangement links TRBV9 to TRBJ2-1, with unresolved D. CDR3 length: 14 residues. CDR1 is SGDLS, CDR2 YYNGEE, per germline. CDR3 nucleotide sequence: TGTGCCAGCAGCCCACTAAGCTCCTACTATGAGCAGTTCTTC. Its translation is CASSPLSSYYEQFF.

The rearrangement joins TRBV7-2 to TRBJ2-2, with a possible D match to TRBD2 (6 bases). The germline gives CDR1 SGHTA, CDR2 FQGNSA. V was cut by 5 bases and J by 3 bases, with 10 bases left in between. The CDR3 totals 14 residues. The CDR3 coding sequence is TGTGCCAGCAGCGTGGGACTTCACACCGGGGAGCTGTTTTTT. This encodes CASSVGLHTGELFF.

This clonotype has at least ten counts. Here the CDR3 reads CASSLVVLAGGWTQYF. For the CDR3, the DNA is TGTGCCAGCAGCTTAGTAGTGCTAGCGGGGGGGTGGACCCAGTACTTC. The chain employs TRBV7-2 and TRBJ2-5, with TRBD2 identical over 12 bases. Germline V gives CDR1 SGHTA, CDR2 FQGNSA. V lost 1 base and J lost 7; bases outside the gene matches: 7. The CDR3 contains 16 residues.

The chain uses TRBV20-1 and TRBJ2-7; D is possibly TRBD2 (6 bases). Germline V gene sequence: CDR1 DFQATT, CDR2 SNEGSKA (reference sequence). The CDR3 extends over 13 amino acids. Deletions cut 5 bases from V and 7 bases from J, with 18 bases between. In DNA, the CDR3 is TGCAGTGCTCAGATCACGGGGGTAGGTGAGCAGTACTTC. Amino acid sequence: CSAQITGVGEQYF.

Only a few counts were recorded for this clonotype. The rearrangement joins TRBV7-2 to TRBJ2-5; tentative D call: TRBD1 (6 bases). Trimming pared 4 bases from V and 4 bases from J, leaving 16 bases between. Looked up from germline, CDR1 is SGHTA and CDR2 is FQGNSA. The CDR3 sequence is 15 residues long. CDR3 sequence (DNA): TGTGCCAGCAGCTCAGACAGGCTACCCGGAGAGACCCAGTACTTC. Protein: CASSSDRLPGETQYF. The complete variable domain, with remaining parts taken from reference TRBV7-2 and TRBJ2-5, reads GAGVSQSPSNKVTEKGKDVELRCDPISGHTALYWYRQSLGQGLEFLIYFQGNSAPDKSGLPSDRFSAERTGGSVSTLTIQRTQQEDSAVYLCASSSDRLPGETQYFGPGTRLLVL.

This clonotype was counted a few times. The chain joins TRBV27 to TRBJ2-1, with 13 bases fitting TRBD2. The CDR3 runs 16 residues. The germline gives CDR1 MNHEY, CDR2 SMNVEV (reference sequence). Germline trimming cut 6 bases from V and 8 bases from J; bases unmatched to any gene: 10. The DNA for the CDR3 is TGTGCCAGCAGCCCGAAAACTAGCGGGGGGGCGTATGAGCAGTTCTTC. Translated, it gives CASSPKTSGGAYEQFF.

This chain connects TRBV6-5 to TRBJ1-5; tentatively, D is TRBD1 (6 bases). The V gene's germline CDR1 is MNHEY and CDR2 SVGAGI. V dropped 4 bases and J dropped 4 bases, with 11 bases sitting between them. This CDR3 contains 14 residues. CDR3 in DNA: TGTGCCAGCAGTTCGACAGGCATGAATCAGCCCCAGCATTTT. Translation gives CASSSTGMNQPQHF.

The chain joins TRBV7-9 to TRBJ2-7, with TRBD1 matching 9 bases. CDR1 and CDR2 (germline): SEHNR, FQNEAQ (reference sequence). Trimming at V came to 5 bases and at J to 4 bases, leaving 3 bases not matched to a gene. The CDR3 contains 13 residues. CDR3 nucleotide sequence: TGTGCCAGCAGCCAGACAGGGGGGTACGAGCAGTACTTC. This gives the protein CASSQTGGYEQYF. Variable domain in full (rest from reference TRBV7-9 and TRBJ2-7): DTGVSQNPRHKITKRGQNVTFRCDPISEHNRLYWYRQTLGQGPEFLTYFQNEAQLEKSRLLSDRFSAERPKGSFSTLEIQRTEQGDSAMYLCASSQTGGYEQYFGPGTRLTVT.

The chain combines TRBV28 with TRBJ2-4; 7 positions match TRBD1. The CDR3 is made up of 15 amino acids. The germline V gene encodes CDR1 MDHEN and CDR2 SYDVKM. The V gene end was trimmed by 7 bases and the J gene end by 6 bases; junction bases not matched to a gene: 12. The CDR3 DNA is TGTGCCAGCAAAAAAGGGGGCTCTCTGGGAAACATTCAGTACTTC. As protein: CASKKGGSLGNIQYF.

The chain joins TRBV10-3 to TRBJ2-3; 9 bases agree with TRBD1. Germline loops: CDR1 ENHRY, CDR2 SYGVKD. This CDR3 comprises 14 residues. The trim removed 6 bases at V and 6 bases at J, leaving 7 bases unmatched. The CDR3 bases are TGTGCCATCAGCCCCAGGACAGGGGTGGATACGCAGTATTTT. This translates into CAISPRTGVDTQYF.

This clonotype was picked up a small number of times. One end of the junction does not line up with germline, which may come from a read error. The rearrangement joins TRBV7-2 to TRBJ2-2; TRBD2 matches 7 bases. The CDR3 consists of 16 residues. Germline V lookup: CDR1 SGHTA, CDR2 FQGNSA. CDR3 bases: TGTGCCAGCAGCTTTTCGTACGGGGGGAACACCGGGGAGCTGTCTTTT. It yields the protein CASSFSYGGNTGELSF.

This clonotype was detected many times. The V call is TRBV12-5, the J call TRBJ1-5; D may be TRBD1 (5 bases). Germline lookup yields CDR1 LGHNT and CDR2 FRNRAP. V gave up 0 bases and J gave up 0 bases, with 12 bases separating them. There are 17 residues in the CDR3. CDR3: CASGLVSDSYSNQPQHF. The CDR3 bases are TGTGCTAGTGGTTTGGTATCCGACAGTTATAGCAATCAGCCCCAGCATTTT.